This T cell receptor (beta chain) was sequenced during a study of T cell responses to AZD1222 COVID-19 vaccine. General study findings and limits: Baseline seropositives among AZD1222 recipients totaled only 6 or 7. Close to half of all spike-specific TCRs reportedly target regions of the variants that are unmutated. In a largely white British group with more females than males, clonal diversity was possibly underestimated.

Sequencing used immunoSEQ multiplex PCR; TCRdb keeps in-frame clones, though not all of them. Among about 180,000 clones listed, approximately 91% were seen once. This clone appeared once. Its antigen is currently unknown. V gave up 5 bases and J gave up 0 bases; unmatched junction bases: 10. The CDR3 contains 19 residues. Germline CDR1 is MDHEN and CDR2 is SYDVKM. V is TRBV28 and J is TRBJ2-6; TRBD1 agrees at 10 bases. Sequencing was performed on peripheral blood, taken 28 days after the second AZD1222 dose. The TCR sequence derives from an adult who received the AZD1222 COVID-19 vaccine. For the CDR3, the DNA is TGTGCCAGCAGTCTAGAACTCGGGACAGGGGCCTCTGGGGCCAACGTCCTGACTTTC. It yields the protein CASSLELGTGASGANVLTF. Complete variable domain (other parts from reference TRBV28 and TRBJ2-6): DVKVTQSSRYLVKRTGEKVFLECVQDMDHENMFWYRQDPGLGLRLIYFSYDVKMKEKGDIPEGYSVSREKKERFSLILESASTNQTSMYLCASSLELGTGASGANVLTFGAGSRLTVL.